This T cell receptor beta chain was obtained from a study of blood T cell repertoires in COVID-19. As for the study in general: Acute and convalescent COVID-19 specimens originated in the United States, Italy and Spain.

Cohort placement rested on clinical history that participants reported themselves. This clone was picked up one time. CDR3 length: 14 residues. Germline V gene sequence: CDR1 LGHDT, CDR2 YNNKEL (reference sequence). V was trimmed by 0 bases and J by 9 bases, leaving 12 bases between them. Sequencing was performed with immunoSEQ multiplex PCR; in TCRdb, only in-frame clones are kept and a portion is missing. Of about 150,000 clones listed, about 81% are singletons. Sequenced input: PBMCs or T cells enriched from blood (not recorded which). This chain links TRBV3-1 (or the pseudogene TRBV3-2) with TRBJ1-5; D unresolved. The sequence derives from a man aged 45-65 years who had recovered from COVID-19. The DNA for the CDR3 is TGTGCCAGCAGCCAAGATTATGCTCGGTGGCCCCAGCATTTT. Translated: CASSQDYARWPQHF.